This T cell receptor (beta chain) was captured by sequencing in a study of cytomegalovirus exposure and HLA in healthy donors. There are 15 residues in the CDR3. Trimming at V came to 5 bases and at J to 5 bases, leaving 9 bases not matched to a gene. CDR1 is MNHEY and CDR2 is SMNVEV in the germline V gene (reference sequence). PCR employed 60 Vbeta and 13 Jbeta primers. The data were produced by immunoSEQ multiplex PCR, yet TCRdb's version contains in-frame clones alone and is incomplete. The table lists 75,000 to 100,000 clones, around two thirds of them singletons. This clone was detected only a few times.

V usage is TRBV27 and J usage is TRBJ2-7; 10 nucleotides match TRBD1. The clonotype was recovered from a male donor in good health and CMV-seronegative. The specimen sequenced was PBMCs. The CDR3 loop is CASSPPDRGNHEQYF. The CDR3 nucleotides read TGTGCCAGCAGTCCGCCGGACAGGGGGAACCACGAGCAGTACTTC.